This T cell receptor beta chain stems from a study of molecular identifiers for immune sequencing clone quantification. Study-wide findings and caveats: The share of molecules held by clones above 20 RNA copies was over 97% in effector cells and under 1% in naive cells.

V was clipped by 2 bases and J by 0 bases, with 11 bases between them. The CDR3 runs to 16 residues. Germline CDR1 reads MNHEY; CDR2 reads SMNVEV (reference sequence). About this clonotype itself: Its specificity is unknown.

TCRdb passed the PCR reads through MiXCR, listing each CDR3 protein once. The sample contains approximately 500,000 distinct CDR3 sequences, approximately 25% of which appear only once. The chain is built from TRBV27 and TRBJ1-5; D is uncertain. The source of this sequence is a human donor in good health. Some libraries in this study had Jurkat cell RNA spiked in. Sequenced input: naive CD8+ T cells from blood, with Jurkat cell RNA spiked in. The sample's subset: FACS-sorted CD8+CD4-CCR7+CD45RA+ naive T cells. CDR3 DNA: TGTGCCAGCAGTTTAAGTCCACCTTGTAGCAATCAGCCCCAGCATTTT. Protein product: CASSLSPPCSNQPQHF.